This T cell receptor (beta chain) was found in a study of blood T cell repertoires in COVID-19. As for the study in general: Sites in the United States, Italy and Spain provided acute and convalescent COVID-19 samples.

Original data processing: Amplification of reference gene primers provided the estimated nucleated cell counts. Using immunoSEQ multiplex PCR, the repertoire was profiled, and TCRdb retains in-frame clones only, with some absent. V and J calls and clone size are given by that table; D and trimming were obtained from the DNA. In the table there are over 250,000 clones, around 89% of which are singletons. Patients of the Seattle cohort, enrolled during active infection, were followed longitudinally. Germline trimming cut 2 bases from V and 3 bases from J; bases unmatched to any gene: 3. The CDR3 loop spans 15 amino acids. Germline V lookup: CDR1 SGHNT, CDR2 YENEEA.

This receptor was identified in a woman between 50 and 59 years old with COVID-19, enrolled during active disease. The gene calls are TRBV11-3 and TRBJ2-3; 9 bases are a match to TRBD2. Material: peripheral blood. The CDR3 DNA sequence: TGTGCCAGCAGCTTACAGACTAGCGGAACAGATACGCAGTATTTT. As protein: CASSLQTSGTDTQYF. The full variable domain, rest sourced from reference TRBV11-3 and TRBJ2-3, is EAGVVQSPRYKIIEKKQPVAFWCNPISGHNTLYWYLQNLGQGPELLIRYENEEAVDDSQLPKDRFSAERLKGVDSTLKIQPAELGDSAVYLCASSLQTSGTDTQYFGPGTRLTVL.